A selection of T cell receptor beta chains follows, all from one sample in a study of T-cell memory formation after mild COVID-19. Each CDR3 protein gets one entry after TCRdb re-called the 5' RACE reads with MiXCR. The data contain about 450,000 distinct CDR3 sequences, about 22% of them singletons. The sequencing sample was made of PBMCs or a T cell subset sorted from them (not recorded which). These receptors all come from an adult woman who had mild COVID-19 (a few samples of this study predate the infection). Cell type and time point are not known. Each CDR3 is given with its conserved first and last residue. D genes are given only for firm matches. Clone size is given for some rows only: seen once, a few or many times, or a class if the clone is expanded.

TRBV5-5	TRBJ1-2	NA	NA	CASSLARGLGYGYTF	TGTGCCAGCAGCTTGGCCCGCGGGCTTGGCTATGGCTACACCTTC
TRBV5-1	TRBJ2-4	TRBD2	NA	CASSLAGDSLAKNIQYF	TGTGCCAGCAGCTTAGCGGGGGACTCGTTAGCCAAAAACATTCAGTACTTC
TRBV20-1	TRBJ2-3	NA	many	CSASRNTQYF	TGCAGTGCCTCAAGAAATACGCAGTATTTT
TRBV20-1	TRBJ1-1	NA	few	CSASGIGRLATEAFF	TGCAGTGCTAGTGGTATAGGTCGTCTGGCCACTGAAGCTTTCTTT
TRBV24-1	TRBJ2-1	TRBD2	NA	CATRSGSWQFF	TGTGCCACCAGGAGCGGGAGCTGGCAGTTCTTC
TRBV12-3/TRBV12-4	TRBJ1-2	TRBD1	NA	CASRFNRQGGYGYTF	TGTGCCAGCAGATTCAATAGACAGGGGGGATATGGCTACACCTTC
TRBV4-1	TRBJ2-1	NA	once	CASSLRGGHNEQFF	TGCGCCAGCAGCCTCAGGGGGGGCCACAATGAGCAGTTCTTC
TRBV11-2	TRBJ1-1	NA	few	CASSYGVPTEAFF	TGTGCCAGCAGCTATGGAGTGCCCACTGAAGCTTTCTTT
TRBV12-3/TRBV12-4	TRBJ2-3	NA	once	CASSNLRETGDTQYF	TGTGCCAGCAGTAACCTCCGGGAGACGGGAGATACGCAGTATTTT
TRBV7-2	TRBJ2-2	TRBD2	few	CASSLAIASGMNTGELFF	TGTGCCAGCAGCTTAGCTATAGCTAGCGGGATGAACACCGGGGAGCTGTTTTTT
TRBV29-1	TRBJ2-1	TRBD2	NA	CSVEMRGLGVDEQFF	TGCAGCGTTGAGATGCGCGGACTAGGGGTGGATGAGCAGTTCTTC
TRBV14	TRBJ1-1	NA	few	CASSQDPKVRGPFF	TGTGCCAGCAGCCAAGATCCGAAGGTCAGGGGACCTTTCTTT
TRBV7-8	TRBJ2-2	NA	NA	CASSRAAGHGTGELFF	TGTGCCAGCAGCCGAGCGGCGGGGCACGGCACCGGGGAGCTGTTTTTT
TRBV3-1	TRBJ2-2	NA	few	CASSQGGSSGELFF	TGTGCCAGCAGCCAAGGCGGGTCATCCGGGGAGCTGTTTTTT
TRBV9	TRBJ2-7	TRBD1	few	CASSVGTGLSYEQYF	TGTGCCAGCAGCGTAGGGACAGGGCTCTCCTACGAGCAGTACTTC
TRBV12-3/TRBV12-4	TRBJ1-2	NA	NA	CASSPDSLYGYTF	TGTGCCAGCAGTCCGGACAGCCTCTATGGCTACACCTTC
TRBV7-2	TRBJ2-1	TRBD2	few	CASSLGGLLDNEQFF	TGTGCCAGCAGCTTGGGGGGACTACTTGATAATGAGCAGTTCTTC
TRBV25-1	TRBJ1-2	NA	NA	CASSEEDGHYGYTF	TGTGCCAGCAGTGAAGAGGACGGTCACTATGGCTACACCTTC
TRBV12-3/TRBV12-4	TRBJ1-5	TRBD1	few	CASSSGQVNQPQHF	TGTGCCAGCAGTTCTGGACAGGTCAATCAGCCCCAGCATTTT
TRBV7-9	TRBJ2-3	NA	many	CASSLGALDTQYF	TGTGCCAGCAGCTTAGGGGCCCTAGATACGCAGTATTTT
TRBV19	TRBJ2-3	NA	NA	CASSARHSTDSTDTQYF	TGTGCCAGTAGTGCCCGCCACTCTACGGACAGCACAGATACGCAGTATTTT
TRBV4-3	TRBJ2-5	TRBD2	NA	CASSQDSGSETQYF	TGCGCCAGCAGCCAAGATAGCGGGAGTGAGACCCAGTACTTC
TRBV12-3/TRBV12-4	TRBJ2-7	TRBD2	few	CASTTLAGTEQYF	TGTGCCAGCACGACCCTAGCGGGAACCGAGCAGTACTTC
TRBV6-1	TRBJ2-7	NA	few	CASSDGWQGPLEQYF	TGTGCCAGCAGTGATGGGTGGCAGGGCCCACTCGAGCAGTACTTC
TRBV6-2/TRBV6-3	TRBJ1-1	NA	few	CASSPIPTRPAEAFF	TGTGCCAGCAGTCCTATTCCGACCCGACCCGCTGAAGCTTTCTTT
TRBV24-1	TRBJ2-2	TRBD2	few	CATSDPETSGSGELFF	TGTGCCACCAGTGATCCCGAGACTAGCGGGTCCGGGGAGCTGTTTTTT
TRBV12-3/TRBV12-4	TRBJ2-3	NA	NA	CASSFRKGGTDTQYF	TGTGCCAGCAGTTTTCGCAAAGGGGGCACAGATACGCAGTATTTT
TRBV7-9	TRBJ2-7	TRBD1	many	CASSSKGTGLGTYEQYF	TGTGCCAGCAGCTCAAAAGGGACAGGGTTAGGGACCTACGAGCAGTACTTC
TRBV7-8	TRBJ2-5	NA	many	CASSYAETQYF	TGTGCCAGCAGCTACGCGGAGACCCAGTACTTC
TRBV7-6	TRBJ2-3	TRBD2	many	CASSLGGLAGTDTQYF	TGTGCCAGCAGCTTAGGGGGACTAGCGGGCACAGATACGCAGTATTTT
TRBV5-8	TRBJ1-6	TRBD1	NA	CASTRQGPSPLHF	TGTGCCAGCACCCGACAGGGGCCTTCACCCCTCCACTTT
TRBV5-1	TRBJ2-1	NA	once	CASREGSYDEQFF	TGCGCCAGCAGGGAGGGTAGCTACGATGAGCAGTTCTTC
TRBV5-5	TRBJ2-3	NA	many	CASSLKQPTIDTQYF	TGTGCCAGCAGCCTGAAGCAGCCTACCATCGATACGCAGTATTTT